Presented here are 24 T cell receptor beta chains from one specimen sequenced in a study of blood T cell repertoires in COVID-19. Produced via immunoSEQ multiplex PCR; TCRdb's table is partial and in-frame only. The profile shows 130,000 or so clones, around 87% of them singletons. Sequenced material: peripheral blood. These receptors all stem from a man between 65 and 80 years old with active or convalescent COVID-19.

This sequence joins TRBV19 and TRBJ1-5; TRBD1 might be the D (6 bases). The V and J ends lost 7 bases and 3 bases respectively, with 10 bases between them. The CDR3 is 13 residues long. Germline values: CDR1 LNHDA, CDR2 SQIVND (reference sequence). CDR3 in amino acids: CASNRDHNQPQHF. CDR3 nucleotide sequence: TGTGCCAGTAACAGGGACCACAATCAGCCCCAGCATTTT.

This clone was seen a single time. The chain couples TRBV28 to TRBJ1-5; tentative D call: TRBD1 (6 bases). Germline V CDR1 and CDR2: MDHEN, SYDVKM. Trimming removed 4 bases at V and 1 base at J, with 14 bases between. This CDR3 spans 16 amino acids. The CDR3 region has the DNA TGTGCCAGCAGTTGGGTCGGAACAGGGAGCAATCAGCCCCAGCATTTT. It encodes CASSWVGTGSNQPQHF.

V usage is TRBV10-3 and J usage is TRBJ2-3; maybe TRBD1 (7 bases). Trimming took 2 bases from V and 6 from J, leaving 18 bases between them. The CDR3 covers 16 residues. Germline CDR1 reads ENHRY; CDR2 reads SYGVKD. The CDR3 DNA sequence: TGTGCCATCAGTGAGGAGGGGCAGGGGGGTTCGGATACGCAGTATTTT. Its protein is CAISEEGQGGSDTQYF.

This chain connects TRBV28 to TRBJ2-7; D is perhaps TRBD1 (5 bases). Trimming took off 7 bases at V and 5 bases at J, with 21 bases between the two ends. This CDR3 has 15 amino acids. Looked up from germline, CDR1 is MDHEN and CDR2 is SYDVKM. The CDR3 DNA reads TGTGCCAGCAATCAATACCAGGGTAGATTGGACGAGCAGTACTTC. Its protein is CASNQYQGRLDEQYF.

The chain is built from TRBV28 and TRBJ1-4; D gene unclear. The CDR3 length is 16 residues. V shed 5 bases and J shed 0 bases, with 13 bases lying between them. CDR1 is MDHEN and CDR2 is SYDVKM in the germline V gene. CDR3 residues: CASSRRGSATNEKLFF. The CDR3 region has the DNA TGTGCCAGCAGTCGGCGAGGTAGTGCAACTAATGAAAAACTGTTTTTT.

The chain couples TRBV18 to TRBJ1-2; D not resolved. Trimming shortened V by 2 bases and J by 5 bases, and 12 bases separated the two germline ends. The CDR3 consists of 14 residues. Germline V CDR1 and CDR2: KGHSH, LQKENI. CDR3 coding DNA: TGTGCCAGCTCACCAGTTGAGTCGCCTTATGGCTACACCTTC. Translating gives CASSPVESPYGYTF.

The rearrangement uses TRBV3-1 (or the pseudogene TRBV3-2) and TRBJ2-1; D is unclear. V dropped 3 bases and J dropped 7 bases, with 7 bases sitting between them. This CDR3 has 12 residues. Germline CDR1 LGHDT, CDR2 YNNKEL (reference sequence). The CDR3 spells CASSHLKNEQFF. In nucleotides, the CDR3 is TGTGCCAGCAGCCATCTTAAAAATGAGCAGTTCTTC.

This chain joins TRBV6-1 and TRBJ2-5, with TRBD1 identical over 10 bases. The CDR3 runs 19 residues. The ends lost 4 bases at V and 2 bases at J; junction bases unmatched: 16. Germline assignment: CDR1 MNHNS and CDR2 SASEGT. CDR3 sequence (DNA): TGTGCCAGCAGTGCAAAGAGGGTTGGGACAGGGGAGTTACAAGAGACCCAGTACTTC. This gives the protein CASSAKRVGTGELQETQYF.

The V call is TRBV6-5, the J call TRBJ2-7, with D possibly being TRBD2 (5 bases). The germline gives CDR1 MNHEY, CDR2 SVGAGI. The CDR3 runs to 12 residues. V lost 6 bases to trimming and J lost 2 bases, with 8 bases between them. The CDR3 reads CASRGGPYEQYF. CDR3 coding DNA: TGTGCCAGCAGAGGAGGTCCCTACGAGCAGTACTTC.

The chain couples TRBV5-6 to TRBJ1-5, with 9 bases matching TRBD1. Germline V gives CDR1 SGHDT, CDR2 YYEEEE. With V trimmed by 3 bases and J by 6 bases, 4 bases remained unmatched. The CDR3 is 14 amino acids. The CDR3 sequence: CASSSGTGFQPQHF. Here the CDR3 DNA reads TGTGCCAGCAGCTCCGGGACAGGGTTTCAGCCCCAGCATTTT. The full variable domain, rest sourced from reference TRBV5-6 and TRBJ1-5, is DAGVTQSPTHLIKTRGQQVTLRCSPKSGHDTVSWYQQALGQGPQFIFQYYEEEERQRGNFPDRFSGHQFPNYSSELNVNALLLGDSALYLCASSSGTGFQPQHFGDGTRLSIL.

In nucleotides, the CDR3 is TGCGCCAGCAGCCAAGATGGGCGGGTTTCGGACACTGAAGCTTTCTTT. Translated, it gives CASSQDGRVSDTEAFF. V is TRBV4-1 and J is TRBJ1-1, with D unresolved. There are 16 residues in the CDR3. Between the trimmed V and J ends, which lost 0 bases and 3 bases, there was a span of 14 bases. Germline CDR1 and CDR2: MGHRA and YSYEKL.

J is TRBJ2-6 and V is TRBV24-1; D uncertain. The CDR3 has 16 residues. Trimming cost V 12 bases and J 0 bases, with 17 bases left between them. Germline CDR1 is KGHDR and CDR2 is SFDVKD. CDR3 protein: CAFSAADPSGANVLTF. As DNA, the CDR3 is TGTGCCTTCTCCGCGGCAGATCCCTCTGGGGCCAACGTCCTGACTTTC.

The gene calls are TRBV27 and TRBJ2-5; 7 bases are a match to TRBD2. This CDR3 region has 13 residues. Germline trimming cut 3 bases from V and 5 bases from J; bases unmatched to any gene: 3. Germline V gene sequence: CDR1 MNHEY, CDR2 SMNVEV (reference sequence). The CDR3, as DNA: TGTGCCAGCAGTTTCGGGGGAGGGGAGACCCAGTACTTC. Its translation is CASSFGGGETQYF.

This chain joins TRBV29-1 and TRBJ1-5, with D perhaps TRBD1 (6 bases). CDR3 length equals 13 residues. V lost 3 bases to trimming and J lost 6 bases, with 12 bases between them. Germline assignment: CDR1 SQVTM and CDR2 ANQGSEA. The CDR3 spells CSVDQGPSQPQHF. The DNA of the CDR3 is TGCAGCGTTGACCAGGGGCCGAGTCAGCCCCAGCATTTT.

The chain joins TRBV7-6 to TRBJ1-1, with 7 bases that match TRBD1. Per germline, CDR1 SGHVS and CDR2 FNYEAQ. The V gene end was trimmed by 5 bases and the J gene end by 5 bases; junction bases not matched to a gene: 5. There are 13 residues in the CDR3. CDR3 nucleotides: TGTGCCAGCAGCCAAGACAGGGAAACTGAAGCTTTCTTT. This codes for CASSQDRETEAFF.

The V call is TRBV5-1, the J call TRBJ2-5, with TRBD2 as a possible D gene (5 bases). The V end was cut by 0 bases, the J end by 7 bases, with 13 bases between. Germline CDR1 SGHRS, CDR2 YFSETQ. The CDR3 is made up of 14 amino acids. CDR3 DNA: TGCGCCAGCAGCTTGGAGGCGGAGGCGGGGACCCAGTACTTC. It is translated as CASSLEAEAGTQYF.

The chain couples TRBV5-6 to TRBJ2-2, with TRBD1 identical over 10 bases. Looked up from germline, CDR1 is SGHDT and CDR2 is YYEEEE. The CDR3 is 14 residues long. The junction had 4 bases not matched to a gene; V was cut back by 4 bases and J by 7 bases. The chain's CDR3 is CASSIGQGVGELFF. The DNA for the CDR3 is TGTGCCAGCAGCATTGGACAGGGGGTCGGGGAGCTGTTTTTT.

The V and J genes are TRBV27 and TRBJ1-5; TRBD1 matches 7 bases. CDR3 length equals 17 residues. Germline trimming cut 3 bases from V and 2 bases from J; bases unmatched to any gene: 10. Per germline, CDR1 MNHEY and CDR2 SMNVEV (reference sequence). This CDR3 reads CASSFSRDSIGNQPQHF. The CDR3 DNA is TGTGCCAGCAGTTTCTCCCGGGACAGTATAGGCAATCAGCCCCAGCATTTT.

V usage is TRBV7-2 and J usage is TRBJ1-4; D is ambiguous. CDR3 length: 14 residues. Germline V gene lookup returns CDR1 SGHTA and CDR2 FQGNSA. V lost 8 bases and J lost 4, with 14 bases in between. The CDR3 bases are TGTGCCAGCTCTTTTGGGGAGCATAATGAAAAACTGTTTTTT. It encodes CASSFGEHNEKLFF. The full variable domain, rest sourced from reference TRBV7-2 and TRBJ1-4, is GAGVSQSPSNKVTEKGKDVELRCDPISGHTALYWYRQSLGQGLEFLIYFQGNSAPDKSGLPSDRFSAERTGGSVSTLTIQRTQQEDSAVYLCASSFGEHNEKLFFGSGTQLSVL.

The gene calls are TRBV6-5 and TRBJ1-2; no clear D. V was pared by 4 bases and J by 10 bases, with 13 bases between. The length of the CDR3 is 12 residues. CDR1 and CDR2 (germline): MNHEY, SVGAGI. CDR3 sequence: CASSWRMVNYTF. The CDR3 DNA follows: TGTGCCAGCAGTTGGCGGATGGTCAACTACACCTTC.

The rearrangement links TRBV11-3 to TRBJ2-3; TRBD1 matches at 7 bases. There are 17 residues in the CDR3. CDR1 SGHNT and CDR2 YENEEA come from the germline V gene. V was pared by 3 bases and J by 2 bases, with 11 bases of the junction left unmatched. The CDR3 nucleotides read TGTGCCAGCAGCTTGAGTTATGGGGACAGAGACACAGATACGCAGTATTTT. Protein: CASSLSYGDRDTDTQYF. Complete variable domain (other parts from reference TRBV11-3 and TRBJ2-3): EAGVVQSPRYKIIEKKQPVAFWCNPISGHNTLYWYLQNLGQGPELLIRYENEEAVDDSQLPKDRFSAERLKGVDSTLKIQPAELGDSAVYLCASSLSYGDRDTDTQYFGPGTRLTVL.

V usage is TRBV6-4 and J usage is TRBJ2-1, with 7 bases matching TRBD2. The CDR3 contains 14 residues. The V segment lost 0 bases and the J segment 9 bases; nucleotides outside the gene matches: 5. Germline V lookup: CDR1 MRHNA, CDR2 SNTAGT. The CDR3 bases are TGTGCCAGCAGTGACTCTGGGGGAGGGAGTGAGCAGTTCTTC. Amino acids: CASSDSGGGSEQFF.

The rearrangement uses TRBV2 and TRBJ2-5; 7 nucleotides align to TRBD1. Germline V gene sequence: CDR1 SNHLY, CDR2 FYNNEI. The CDR3 loop spans 15 amino acids. The junction had 11 bases not matched to a gene; V was cut back by 5 bases and J by 5 bases. CDR3 loop: CASSKRDSSGETQYF. CDR3 in DNA: TGTGCCAGCAGTAAGAGGGACAGCTCAGGGGAGACCCAGTACTTC.

A word on this clone: The junction departs from the called germline gene at one end, perhaps through a read error. The rearrangement links TRBV7-8 to TRBJ2-7, with 9 bases lining up with TRBD1. This CDR3 is built from 14 residues. CDR1 is SGHVS and CDR2 is FQNEAQ in the germline V gene. CDR3 DNA sequence: TGTGCCAGCAGTAATTGGGAGGACAGGGGCCTTGGGCCCTTC. Translated: CASSNWEDRGLGPF. Full variable domain (outside the CDR3, taken from reference TRBV7-8 and TRBJ2-7): GAGVSQSPRYKVAKRGQDVALRCDPISGHVSLFWYQQALGQGPEFLTYFQNEAQLDKSGLPSDRFFAERPEGSVSTLKIQRTQQEDSAVYLCASSNWEDRGLGPFGPGTRLTVT.